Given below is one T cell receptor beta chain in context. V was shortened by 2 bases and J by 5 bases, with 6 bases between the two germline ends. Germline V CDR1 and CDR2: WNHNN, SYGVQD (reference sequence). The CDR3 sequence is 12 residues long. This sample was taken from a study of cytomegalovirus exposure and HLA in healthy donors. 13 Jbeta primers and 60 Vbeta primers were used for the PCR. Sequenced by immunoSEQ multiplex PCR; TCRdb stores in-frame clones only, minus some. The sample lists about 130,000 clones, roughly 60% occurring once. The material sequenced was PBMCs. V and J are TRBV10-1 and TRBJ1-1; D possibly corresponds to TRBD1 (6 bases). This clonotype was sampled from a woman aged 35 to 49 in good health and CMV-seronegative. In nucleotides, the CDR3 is TGCGCCAGCAGTGAGACAGGGACTGAAGCTTTCTTT. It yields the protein CASSETGTEAFF.